This passage covers 32 T cell receptor beta chains from one sample sequenced in a study of graft-versus-host responses after intestinal transplantation. No antigen has been identified for these receptors. Assay used: immunoSEQ multiplex PCR; TCRdb lists only in-frame clones, some missing. Of roughly 90,000 clones listed, roughly nine tenths are singletons. Sequenced here: unstimulated CD4+ T cells sorted from spleen or lymph node cells, sampled before transplant. The receptors derive from a human donor who was the organ donor for an intestinal transplant.

The rearrangement links TRBV11-2 to TRBJ2-1, with TRBD1 matching 7 bases. Unmatched junction bases numbered 10, after V lost 1 base and J lost 13 bases. From germline, CDR1 is SGHAT and CDR2 FQNNGV. CDR3 size: 14 residues. Here the CDR3 DNA reads TGTGCCAGCAGCTTAGGACATTTGACAGGGAGTCAGTTCTTC. The encoded protein is CASSLGHLTGSQFF.

This chain connects TRBV5-1 to TRBJ2-1; 13 nucleotides line up with TRBD2. With V trimmed by 4 bases and J by 7 bases, 5 bases remained unmatched. The CDR3 length is 15 residues. The germline CDR1 and CDR2 sequences are SGHRS and YFSETQ. CDR3: CASSLTSGGANEQFF. As DNA, the CDR3 is TGCGCCAGCAGCCTTACTAGCGGGGGGGCAAATGAGCAGTTCTTC.

This clone showed up just a few times. The rearrangement uses TRBV2 and TRBJ1-1; possibly TRBD1 for D (5 bases). CDR1 and CDR2 from the germline V gene are SNHLY and FYNNEI. This CDR3 spans 11 amino acids. The V gene lost 8 bases and the J gene lost 10 bases, with 14 bases spanning the gap. This CDR3 is CASSRGGGAFF. The DNA for the CDR3 is TGTGCCAGCTCGCGGGGCGGAGGAGCTTTCTTT.

This clone showed up just once. This chain links TRBV7-9 with TRBJ2-2; 8 bases line up with TRBD1. The germline V gene has CDR1 SEHNR and CDR2 FQNEAQ (reference sequence). The V and J ends lost 7 bases and 5 bases, in that order; junction bases with no gene match: 6. The CDR3 has 14 residues. CDR3 residues: CASTNWTGTGELFF. The CDR3 DNA reads as TGTGCCAGCACCAATTGGACAGGGACCGGGGAGCTGTTTTTT.

The chain joins TRBV5-1 to TRBJ2-3; the D gene is possibly TRBD1 (5 bases). Germline V gives CDR1 SGHRS, CDR2 YFSETQ. V was pared by 4 bases and J by 0 bases, with 15 bases between. This CDR3 has 16 residues. CDR3 DNA: TGCGCCAGCAGCCGGATGGGGCACACTAGCACAGATACGCAGTATTTT. The encoded protein is CASSRMGHTSTDTQYF.

The chain carries TRBV10-3 and TRBJ1-6; possible D gene TRBD1, 6 bases. From germline, CDR1 is ENHRY and CDR2 SYGVKD. The V and J ends lost 6 bases and 8 bases respectively, with 11 bases between them. The CDR3 runs 13 residues. The CDR3 DNA reads TGTGCCATCAGGGGGGCTGGGGATTCACCCCTCCACTTT. Protein sequence: CAIRGAGDSPLHF.

This clone was picked up a small number of times. The chain is built from TRBV5-6 and TRBJ1-1, with TRBD1 as a possible D gene (5 bases). V lost 1 base and J lost 7, with 8 bases in between. The V gene's germline CDR1 is SGHDT and CDR2 YYEEEE. The CDR3 sequence is 12 residues long. The CDR3 sequence is CASSLLTGEAFF. Here the CDR3 DNA reads TGTGCCAGCAGCTTGCTAACAGGTGAAGCTTTCTTT.

V gene TRBV5-6 combines with J gene TRBJ1-1; perhaps TRBD1 as D (5 bases). Germline assignment: CDR1 SGHDT and CDR2 YYEEEE. The CDR3 runs to 18 residues. V lost 0 bases and J lost 1, with 19 bases in between. The CDR3 region is CASSLVSFQGGRNTEAFF. The CDR3 DNA is TGTGCCAGCAGCTTGGTATCTTTCCAGGGTGGTAGGAACACTGAAGCTTTCTTT.

This clone occurred once. This chain uses TRBV7-8 with TRBJ1-2, with TRBD1 identical over 7 bases. Unmatched junction bases numbered 12, after V lost 5 bases and J lost 6 bases. This CDR3 region has 15 residues. CDR1 SGHVS and CDR2 FQNEAQ come from the germline V gene. The CDR3 spells CASSVYGGQSNGYTF. CDR3 DNA sequence: TGTGCCAGCAGCGTCTACGGGGGACAGAGTAATGGCTACACCTTC.

This chain connects TRBV9 to TRBJ2-7; 7 positions match TRBD2. The germline gives CDR1 SGDLS, CDR2 YYNGEE. The J segment lost 7 bases and the V segment lost 2 bases, leaving 6 bases of the junction unmatched. The CDR3 is 13 residues long. CDR3 amino acids: CASSVTVGGEQYF. CDR3 sequence (DNA): TGTGCCAGCAGCGTCACGGTCGGGGGGGAGCAGTACTTC. Complete variable domain (other parts from reference TRBV9 and TRBJ2-7): DSGVTQTPKHLITATGQRVTLRCSPRSGDLSVYWYQQSLDQGLQFLIQYYNGEERAKGNILERFSAQQFPDLHSELNLSSLELGDSALYFCASSVTVGGEQYFGPGTRLTVT.

The chain couples TRBV7-6 to TRBJ2-5, with TRBD2 matching over 7 bases. The trim removed 2 bases at V and 5 bases at J, leaving 14 bases unmatched. Germline CDR1 and CDR2: SGHVS and FNYEAQ. This CDR3 region has 17 residues. CDR3 in DNA: TGTGCCAGCAGCTTATTGTTCGGGCGGGAGATGGGGGAGACCCAGTACTTC. Protein: CASSLLFGREMGETQYF.

This sequence joins TRBV10-3 and TRBJ2-4; D unresolved. Trimming shortened V by 2 bases and J by 8 bases, and 19 bases separated the two germline ends. Germline CDR1 ENHRY, CDR2 SYGVKD. The CDR3 consists of 16 residues. The CDR3 region is CAISEALSHLTDIQYF. CDR3 DNA sequence: TGTGCCATCAGTGAGGCCCTGTCCCACTTAACAGACATTCAGTACTTC.

The V gene is TRBV5-4, the J gene TRBJ1-6; D gene unclear. The CDR3 sequence is 16 residues long. Between the trimmed V and J ends, which lost 4 bases and 7 bases, there was a span of 18 bases. Germline CDR1 and CDR2: SGHNT and YYREEE (reference sequence). CDR3 in amino acids: CASSLLAGVKNSPLHF. CDR3 in DNA: TGTGCCAGCAGCCTCCTCGCGGGAGTGAAGAATTCACCCCTCCACTTT.

The chain is built from TRBV4-1 and TRBJ2-2; TRBD2 matches at 13 bases. Germline CDR1 reads MGHRA; CDR2 reads YSYEKL. The CDR3 contains 17 residues. V trimming: 2 bases; J trimming: 7 bases; junction bases outside the gene matches: 7. The CDR3 nucleotides read TGCGCCAGCAGCCAACGAGGGACTAGCGGGATTGGCGGGGAGCTGTTTTTT. Translating gives CASSQRGTSGIGGELFF.

The chain joins TRBV5-1 to TRBJ2-7; 9 positions agree with TRBD2. CDR1 SGHRS and CDR2 YFSETQ come from the germline V gene. V was clipped by 6 bases and J by 3 bases; unmatched bases: 7. CDR3 length equals 14 residues. DNA of the CDR3: TGCGCCAGCACCGGGACTAGCACAGACTACGAGCAGTACTTC. Translated: CASTGTSTDYEQYF.

The chain has TRBV5-1 and TRBJ2-5; D possibly corresponds to TRBD2 (5 bases). V was shortened by 9 bases and J by 5 bases, with 17 bases between the two germline ends. The CDR3 has 13 amino acids. CDR1 is SGHRS, CDR2 YFSETQ, per germline. DNA of the CDR3: TGCGCCACAAGCTGGGAGCTGGGGGAGACCCAGTACTTC. Translating it yields CATSWELGETQYF.

The J gene is TRBJ1-6, the V gene TRBV5-5, with TRBD1 identical over 7 bases. The CDR3 is 15 amino acids. CDR1 is SGHKS, CDR2 YYEKEE, per germline (reference sequence). Germline trimming cut 3 bases from V and 11 bases from J; bases unmatched to any gene: 11. CDR3 nucleotide sequence: TGTGCCAGCAGCTCCACAGGGGCCGTGGGGGCACCCCTCCACTTT. This encodes CASSSTGAVGAPLHF.

The V gene is TRBV7-2, the J gene TRBJ2-3, with D uncertain. Germline CDR1 reads SGHTA; CDR2 reads FQGNSA. This CDR3 region has 14 residues. V was pared by 7 bases and J by 0 bases, with 11 bases between. The CDR3 region has the DNA TGTGCCAGCACCCTGTACTCTAGCACAGATACGCAGTATTTT. This gives the protein CASTLYSSTDTQYF.

The rearrangement links TRBV5-1 to TRBJ2-3; a possible D gene is TRBD2 (7 bases). The germline V gene encodes CDR1 SGHRS and CDR2 YFSETQ. The V and J ends lost 1 base and 3 bases respectively, with 12 bases between them. The CDR3 runs 15 residues. CDR3 sequence reads: CASSLFAGATDTQYF. CDR3 sequence (DNA): TGCGCCAGCAGCTTGTTTGCGGGGGCTACAGATACGCAGTATTTT.

This clone is a singleton in its sample. The chain couples TRBV6-5 to TRBJ2-1, with 9 bases matching TRBD2. This CDR3 has 16 amino acids. The germline gives CDR1 MNHEY, CDR2 SVGAGI. V trimming: 0 bases; J trimming: 4 bases; junction bases outside the gene matches: 4. The CDR3 loop is CASSYSSSGGYNEQFF. The DNA for the CDR3 is TGTGCCAGCAGTTACTCGAGTAGCGGGGGTTACAATGAGCAGTTCTTC.

The chain is built from TRBV7-9 and TRBJ1-3; D gene uncertain. Germline V gene sequence: CDR1 SEHNR, CDR2 FQNEAQ (reference sequence). The CDR3 loop spans 16 amino acids. V was shortened by 0 bases and J by 0 bases, with 9 bases between the two germline ends. As DNA, the CDR3 is TGTGCCAGCAGCTTAGCGAGGCAGAGCTCTGGAAACACCATATATTTT. Translation gives CASSLARQSSGNTIYF.

The chain links TRBV28 to TRBJ2-7; unclear D gene. The CDR3 contains 14 residues. With 6 bases removed from V and 3 bases from J, the gap between germline ends came to 15 bases. Per germline, CDR1 MDHEN and CDR2 SYDVKM. This chain's CDR3 is CASSRQWPNYEQYF. The CDR3 DNA reads as TGTGCCAGCAGCCGCCAATGGCCCAACTACGAGCAGTACTTC.

This sequence joins TRBV11-2 and TRBJ2-7; a possible D gene is TRBD2 (6 bases). Germline V gene data show CDR1 as SGHAT and CDR2 as FQNNGV. Trimming stripped 5 bases from V and 0 bases from J, with 20 bases between. This CDR3 spans 17 amino acids. This CDR3 reads CASSAFLAFGSSYEQYF. Written as DNA, the CDR3 is TGTGCCAGCAGCGCTTTTCTAGCGTTCGGTAGCTCCTACGAGCAGTACTTC.

This chain joins TRBV5-6 and TRBJ1-2, with D unclear. Trimming took off 2 bases at V and 1 base at J, with 9 bases between the two ends. There are 14 residues in the CDR3. CDR1 SGHDT and CDR2 YYEEEE come from the germline V gene. This CDR3 is CASSFGSLNYGYTF. The CDR3 nucleotides read TGTGCCAGCAGCTTCGGTTCGCTTAACTATGGCTACACCTTC.

V is TRBV29-1 and J is TRBJ2-1; 9 nucleotides align to TRBD1. Germline V gene data show CDR1 as SQVTM and CDR2 as ANQGSEA. Trimming removed 3 bases from V and 3 bases from J; junction bases left unmatched: 12. The CDR3 consists of 17 residues. The CDR3 bases are TGCAGCGTTGACAGGGACAGGGAAGGCCCTAACTACAATGAGCAGTTCTTC. Residues: CSVDRDREGPNYNEQFF.

V usage is TRBV28 and J usage is TRBJ2-7; D is uncertain. Trimming took off 9 bases at V and 2 bases at J, with 17 bases between the two ends. The CDR3 runs 14 residues. Germline CDR1 is MDHEN and CDR2 is SYDVKM. The CDR3 sequence: CASRTPGRPYEQYF. CDR3 DNA sequence: TGTGCCAGTAGAACCCCAGGCAGGCCCTACGAGCAGTACTTC.

The chain uses TRBV2 and TRBJ2-1; D is uncertain. This CDR3 has 11 amino acids. Germline V CDR1 and CDR2: SNHLY, FYNNEI. The V end lost 3 bases, the J end lost 8 bases, and 5 bases lay between the germline ends. Here the CDR3 DNA reads TGTGCCAGCAGTGAGAGAGATGAGCAGTTCTTC. As protein: CASSERDEQFF.

The chain joins TRBV2 to TRBJ1-1; TRBD1 agrees at 7 bases. The V segment lost 6 bases and the J segment 4 bases; nucleotides outside the gene matches: 5. CDR1 and CDR2 (germline): SNHLY, FYNNEI. The CDR3 runs to 13 residues. The CDR3 nucleotides read TGTGCCAGCAGCTGGGACAGCTCCACTGAAGCTTTCTTT. Protein product: CASSWDSSTEAFF. Looking up the rest from reference TRBV2 and TRBJ1-1 gives the full variable domain: EPEVTQTPSHQVTQMGQEVILRCVPISNHLYFYWYRQILGQKVEFLVSFYNNEISEKSEIFDDQFSVERPDGSNFTLKIRSTKLEDSAMYFCASSWDSSTEAFFGQGTRLTVV.

J is TRBJ2-2 and V is TRBV6-6; D might be TRBD2 (6 bases). Trimming left V 0 bases short and J 4 bases short, with 6 bases between. In germline, CDR1 is MNHNY, CDR2 SVGAGI (reference sequence). This CDR3 is built from 14 residues. CDR3 region: CASSYSGGTGELFF. Here the CDR3 DNA reads TGTGCCAGCAGTTACTCGGGGGGCACCGGGGAGCTGTTTTTT.

The rearrangement joins TRBV6-6 to TRBJ2-7; 11 bases match TRBD2. V lost 10 bases, J lost 5 bases, and 10 bases stayed unmatched. The length of the CDR3 is 14 residues. Germline CDR1 is MNHNY and CDR2 is SVGAGI (reference sequence). CDR3 residues: CAIRLAGGNHEQYF. The DNA of the CDR3 is TGTGCCATCCGTCTAGCGGGAGGCAACCACGAGCAGTACTTC.

A single count supports this clone. The V call is TRBV15, the J call TRBJ2-6, with D tentatively TRBD2 (5 bases). The germline gives CDR1 LNHNV, CDR2 YYDKDF (reference sequence). V lost 3 bases and J 0 bases, leaving 9 bases between the germline ends. The CDR3 has 16 residues. The CDR3 sequence is CATSSGGVSGANVLTF. The CDR3 nucleotides are TGTGCCACCAGCAGTGGAGGCGTCTCTGGGGCCAACGTCCTGACTTTC. Full variable domain (missing parts from reference TRBV15 and TRBJ2-6): DAMVIQNPRYQVTQFGKPVTLSCSQTLNHNVMYWYQQKSSQAPKLLFHYYDKDFNNEADTPDNFQSRRPNTSFCFLDIRSPGLGDTAMYLCATSSGGVSGANVLTFGAGSRLTVL.

The J gene is TRBJ1-4, the V gene TRBV19; D may be TRBD1 (5 bases). CDR1 and CDR2 from the germline V gene are LNHDA and SQIVND (reference sequence). Trimming took 3 bases from V and 5 from J, leaving 16 bases between them. The CDR3 sequence is 16 residues long. The CDR3 DNA reads TGTGCCAGTAGTATGATAGGGGAGGGAGAGAATGAAAAACTGTTTTTT. It is translated as CASSMIGEGENEKLFF. Full variable domain (rest looked up from reference TRBV19 and TRBJ1-4): DGGITQSPKYLFRKEGQNVTLSCEQNLNHDAMYWYRQDPGQGLRLIYYSQIVNDFQKGDIAEGYSVSREKKESFPLTVTSAQKNPTAFYLCASSMIGEGENEKLFFGSGTQLSVL.